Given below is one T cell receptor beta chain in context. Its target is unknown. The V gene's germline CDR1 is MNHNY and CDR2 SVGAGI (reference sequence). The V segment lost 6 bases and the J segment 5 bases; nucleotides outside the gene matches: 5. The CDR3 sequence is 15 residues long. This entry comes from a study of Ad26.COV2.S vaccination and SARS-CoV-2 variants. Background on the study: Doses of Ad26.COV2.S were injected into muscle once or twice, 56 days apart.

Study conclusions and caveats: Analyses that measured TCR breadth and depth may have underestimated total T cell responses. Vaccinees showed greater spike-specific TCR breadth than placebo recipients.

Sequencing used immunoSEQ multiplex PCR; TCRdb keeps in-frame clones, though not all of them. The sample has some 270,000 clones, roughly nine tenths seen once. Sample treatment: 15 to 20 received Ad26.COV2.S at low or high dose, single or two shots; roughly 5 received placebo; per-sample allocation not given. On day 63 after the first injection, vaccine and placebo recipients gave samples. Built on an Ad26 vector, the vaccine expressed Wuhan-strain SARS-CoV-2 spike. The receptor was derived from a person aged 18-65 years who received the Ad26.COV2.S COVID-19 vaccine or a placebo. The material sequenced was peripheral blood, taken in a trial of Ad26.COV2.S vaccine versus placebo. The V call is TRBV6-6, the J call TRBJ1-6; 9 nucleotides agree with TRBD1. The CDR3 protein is CASREQGADNSPLHF. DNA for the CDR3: TGTGCCAGCAGGGAACAGGGGGCTGATAATTCACCCCTCCACTTT.